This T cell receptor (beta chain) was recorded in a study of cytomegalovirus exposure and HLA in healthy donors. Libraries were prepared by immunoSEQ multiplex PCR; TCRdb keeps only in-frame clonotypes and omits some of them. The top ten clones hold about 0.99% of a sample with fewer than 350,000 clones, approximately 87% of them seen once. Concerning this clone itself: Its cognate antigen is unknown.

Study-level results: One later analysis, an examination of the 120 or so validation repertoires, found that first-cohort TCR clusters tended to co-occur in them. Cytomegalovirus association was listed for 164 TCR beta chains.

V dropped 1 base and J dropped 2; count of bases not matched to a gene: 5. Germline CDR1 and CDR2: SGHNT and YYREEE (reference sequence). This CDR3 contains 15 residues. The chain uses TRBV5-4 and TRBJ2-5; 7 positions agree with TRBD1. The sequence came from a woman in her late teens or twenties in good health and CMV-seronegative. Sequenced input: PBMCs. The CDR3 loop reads CASSLFGTEQETQYF. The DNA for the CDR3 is TGTGCCAGCAGCTTGTTCGGGACAGAGCAAGAGACCCAGTACTTC.